Listed here is a single TCR beta chain. Naive CD8 cells lacked CD45RO and underwent positive selection for CCR7, leaving out terminally differentiated effector memory CD45RA+ cells. Assay: immunoSEQ multiplex PCR; the TCRdb copy retains only in-frame clones and omits some. The table shows some 800,000 clones, with approximately 92% occurring only once. Germline V CDR1 and CDR2: MNHEY, SMNVEV (reference sequence). The CDR3 consists of 14 residues. The junction had 5 bases not matched to a gene; V was cut back by 5 bases and J by 4 bases. This sample was included in a study of shared clonotypes between healthy human individuals.

The clonotype was recovered from a young man in good health. The sample was naive CD8+ T cells sorted from blood. The V call is TRBV27, the J call TRBJ1-5; TRBD1 aligns across 7 bases. CDR3 amino acids: CASSIGTANQPQHF. The CDR3, as DNA: TGTGCCAGCAGTATCGGGACAGCGAATCAGCCCCAGCATTTT.